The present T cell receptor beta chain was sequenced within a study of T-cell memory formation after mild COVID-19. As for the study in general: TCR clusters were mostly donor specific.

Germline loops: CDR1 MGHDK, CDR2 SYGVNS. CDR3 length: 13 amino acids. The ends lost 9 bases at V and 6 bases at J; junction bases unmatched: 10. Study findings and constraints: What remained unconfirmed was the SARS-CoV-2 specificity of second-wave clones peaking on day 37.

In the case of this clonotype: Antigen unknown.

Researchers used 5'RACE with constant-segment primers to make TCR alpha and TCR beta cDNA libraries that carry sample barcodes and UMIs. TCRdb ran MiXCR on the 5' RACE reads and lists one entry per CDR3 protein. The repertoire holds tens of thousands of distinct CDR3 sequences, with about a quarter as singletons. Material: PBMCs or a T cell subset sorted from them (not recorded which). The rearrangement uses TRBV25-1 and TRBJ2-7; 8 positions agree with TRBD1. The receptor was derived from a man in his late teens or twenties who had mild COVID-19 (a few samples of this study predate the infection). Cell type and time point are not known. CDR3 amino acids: CASGGQGASEQYF. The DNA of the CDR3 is TGTGCCAGTGGGGGTCAGGGGGCTTCCGAGCAGTACTTC.